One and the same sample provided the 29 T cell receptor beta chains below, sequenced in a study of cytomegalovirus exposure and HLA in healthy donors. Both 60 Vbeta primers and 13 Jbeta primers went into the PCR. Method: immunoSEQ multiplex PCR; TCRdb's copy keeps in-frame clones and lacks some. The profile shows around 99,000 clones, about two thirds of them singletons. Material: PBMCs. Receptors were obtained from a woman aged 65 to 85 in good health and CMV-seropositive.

CDR3 coding DNA: TGTGCCAGCAAGAAGGACACAACAAACACTGAAGCTTTCTTT. It encodes CASKKDTTNTEAFF. This chain uses TRBV11-3 with TRBJ1-1; D is possibly TRBD1 (5 bases). Trimming took 7 bases from V and 2 from J, leaving 14 bases between them. The CDR3 is made up of 14 amino acids. Germline assignment: CDR1 SGHNT and CDR2 YENEEA.

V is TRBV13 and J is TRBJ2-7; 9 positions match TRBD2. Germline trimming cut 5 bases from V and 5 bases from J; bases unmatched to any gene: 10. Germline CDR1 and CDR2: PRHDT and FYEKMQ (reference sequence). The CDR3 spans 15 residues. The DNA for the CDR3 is TGTGCCAGCAGCCCGTTTCTAGCGGGGACCCACGAGCAGTACTTC. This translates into CASSPFLAGTHEQYF.

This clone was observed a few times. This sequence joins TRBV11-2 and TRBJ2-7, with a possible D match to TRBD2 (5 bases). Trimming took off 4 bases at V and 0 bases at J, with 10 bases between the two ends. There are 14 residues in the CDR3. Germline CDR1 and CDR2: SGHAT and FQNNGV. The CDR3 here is CASSSQGGSYEQYF. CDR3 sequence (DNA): TGTGCCAGCAGCTCGCAAGGAGGCTCCTACGAGCAGTACTTC.

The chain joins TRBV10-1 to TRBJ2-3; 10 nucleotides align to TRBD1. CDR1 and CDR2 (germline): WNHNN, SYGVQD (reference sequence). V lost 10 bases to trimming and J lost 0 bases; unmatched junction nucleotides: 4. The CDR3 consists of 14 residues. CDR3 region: CATRDRGSTDTQYF. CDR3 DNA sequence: TGCGCCACCCGGGACAGGGGCAGCACAGATACGCAGTATTTT.

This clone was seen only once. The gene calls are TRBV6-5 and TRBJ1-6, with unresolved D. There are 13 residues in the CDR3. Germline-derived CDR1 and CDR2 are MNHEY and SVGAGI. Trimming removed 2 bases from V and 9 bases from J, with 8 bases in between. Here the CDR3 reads CASSYGRGSPLHF. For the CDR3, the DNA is TGTGCCAGCAGTTACGGACGGGGTTCACCCCTCCACTTT.

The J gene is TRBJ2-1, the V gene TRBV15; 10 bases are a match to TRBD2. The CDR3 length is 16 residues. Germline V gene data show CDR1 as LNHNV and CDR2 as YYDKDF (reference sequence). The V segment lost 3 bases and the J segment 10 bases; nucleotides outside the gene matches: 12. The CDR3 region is CATSRWTSGQQGEQFF. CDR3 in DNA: TGTGCCACCAGCAGGTGGACTAGCGGACAGCAGGGGGAGCAGTTCTTC.

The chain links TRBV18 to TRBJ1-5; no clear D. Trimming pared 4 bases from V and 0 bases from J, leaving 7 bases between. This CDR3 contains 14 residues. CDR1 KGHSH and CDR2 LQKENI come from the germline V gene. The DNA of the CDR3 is TGTGCCAGCTCACTCATAGATAGCAATCAGCCCCAGCATTTT. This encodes CASSLIDSNQPQHF.

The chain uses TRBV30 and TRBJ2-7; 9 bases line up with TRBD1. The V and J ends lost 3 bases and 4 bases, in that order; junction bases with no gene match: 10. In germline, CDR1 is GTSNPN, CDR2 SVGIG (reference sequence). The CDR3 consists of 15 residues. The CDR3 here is CAWRPSPGTGYEQYF. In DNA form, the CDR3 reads TGTGCCTGGAGACCCAGTCCCGGGACAGGGTACGAGCAGTACTTC.

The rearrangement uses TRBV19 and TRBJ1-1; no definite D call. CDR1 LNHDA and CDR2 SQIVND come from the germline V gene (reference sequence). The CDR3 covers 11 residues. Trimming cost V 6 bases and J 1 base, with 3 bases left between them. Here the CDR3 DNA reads TGTGCCAGTAGCAGGAACACTGAAGCTTTCTTT. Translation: CASSRNTEAFF.

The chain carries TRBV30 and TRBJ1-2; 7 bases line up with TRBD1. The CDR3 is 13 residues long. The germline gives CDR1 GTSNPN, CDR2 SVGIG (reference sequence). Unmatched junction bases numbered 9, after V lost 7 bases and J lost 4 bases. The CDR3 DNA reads TGTGCCTCCCGGGACAGCCGTGGCTATGGCTACACCTTC. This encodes CASRDSRGYGYTF.

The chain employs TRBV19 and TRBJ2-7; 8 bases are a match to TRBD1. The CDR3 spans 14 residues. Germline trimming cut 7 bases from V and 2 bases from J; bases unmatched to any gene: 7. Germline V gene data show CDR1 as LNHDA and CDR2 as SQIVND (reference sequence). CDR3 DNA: TGTGCCAGTAAAAGGGCACAGGGGGCCTACGAGCAGTACTTC. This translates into CASKRAQGAYEQYF.

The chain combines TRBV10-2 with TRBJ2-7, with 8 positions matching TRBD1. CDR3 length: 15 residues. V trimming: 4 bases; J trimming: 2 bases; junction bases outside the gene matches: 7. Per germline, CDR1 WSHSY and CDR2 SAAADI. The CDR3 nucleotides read TGCGCCAGCAGTGGGCCGGGACAGGTAGCCTACGAGCAGTACTTC. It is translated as CASSGPGQVAYEQYF.

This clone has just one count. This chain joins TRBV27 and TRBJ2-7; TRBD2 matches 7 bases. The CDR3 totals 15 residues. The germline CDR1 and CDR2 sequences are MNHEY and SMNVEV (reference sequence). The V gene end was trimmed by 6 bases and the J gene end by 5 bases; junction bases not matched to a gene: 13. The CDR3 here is CASSQISGARDEQYF. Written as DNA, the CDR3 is TGTGCCAGCAGCCAGATAAGCGGGGCTCGCGACGAGCAGTACTTC.

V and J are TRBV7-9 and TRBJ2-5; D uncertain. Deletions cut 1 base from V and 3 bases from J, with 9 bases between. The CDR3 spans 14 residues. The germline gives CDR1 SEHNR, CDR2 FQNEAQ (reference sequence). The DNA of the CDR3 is TGTGCCAGCAGCTTAGATCTCAGTGAAGAGACCCAGTACTTC. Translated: CASSLDLSEETQYF.

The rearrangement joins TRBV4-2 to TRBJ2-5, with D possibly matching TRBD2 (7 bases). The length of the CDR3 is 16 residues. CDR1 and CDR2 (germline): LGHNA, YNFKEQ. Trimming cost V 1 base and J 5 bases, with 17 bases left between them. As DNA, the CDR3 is TGTGCCAGCAGCCAAGCAGGACTAGGGGGATGGGAGACCCAGTACTTC. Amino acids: CASSQAGLGGWETQYF.

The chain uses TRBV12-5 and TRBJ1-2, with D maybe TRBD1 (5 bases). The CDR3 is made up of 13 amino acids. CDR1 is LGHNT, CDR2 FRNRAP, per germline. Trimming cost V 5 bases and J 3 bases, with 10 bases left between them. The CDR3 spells CASGQDSDYGYTF. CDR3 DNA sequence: TGTGCTAGTGGTCAAGACAGTGACTATGGCTACACCTTC.

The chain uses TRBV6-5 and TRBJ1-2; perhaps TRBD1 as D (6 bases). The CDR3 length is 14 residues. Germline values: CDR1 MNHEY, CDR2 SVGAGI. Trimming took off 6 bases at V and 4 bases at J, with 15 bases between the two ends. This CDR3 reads CASRISTGTYGYTF. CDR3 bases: TGTGCCAGCAGGATTTCGACAGGAACCTATGGCTACACCTTC.

CDR3 protein: CASSEPRAGVEKLFF. The CDR3 nucleotides are TGTGCCAGCAGTGAGCCGAGAGCGGGTGTGGAAAAACTGTTTTTT. This chain joins TRBV25-1 and TRBJ1-4, with D unclear. The V and J ends lost 3 bases and 8 bases respectively, with 16 bases between them. CDR1 is MGHDK, CDR2 SYGVNS, per germline. The CDR3 extends over 15 amino acids.

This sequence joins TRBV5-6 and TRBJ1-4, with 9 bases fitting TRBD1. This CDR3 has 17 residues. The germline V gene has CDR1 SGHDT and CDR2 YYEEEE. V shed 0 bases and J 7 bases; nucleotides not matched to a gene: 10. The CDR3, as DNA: TGTGCCAGCAGCTTGGTCTGGGAACAGGGGGCAGGTGAAAAACTGTTTTTT. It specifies CASSLVWEQGAGEKLFF.

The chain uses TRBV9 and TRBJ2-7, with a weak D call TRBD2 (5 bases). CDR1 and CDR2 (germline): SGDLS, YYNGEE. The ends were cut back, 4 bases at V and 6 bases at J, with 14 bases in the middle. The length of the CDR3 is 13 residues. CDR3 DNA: TGTGCCAGCAGCCCCCCCCGGGGTTCCGAGCAGTACTTC. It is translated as CASSPPRGSEQYF.

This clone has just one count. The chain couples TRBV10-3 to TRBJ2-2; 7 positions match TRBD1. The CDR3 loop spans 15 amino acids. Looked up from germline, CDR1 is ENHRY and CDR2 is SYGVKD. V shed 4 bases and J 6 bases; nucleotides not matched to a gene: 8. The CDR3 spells CAISVPTGAAGELFF. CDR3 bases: TGTGCCATCAGTGTCCCCACAGGGGCCGCCGGGGAGCTGTTTTTT.

The CDR3 loop is CASSPREWDRPNTEAFF. CDR3 sequence (DNA): TGTGCCAGCAGTCCAAGGGAGTGGGACAGGCCGAACACTGAAGCTTTCTTT. J is TRBJ1-1 and V is TRBV27, with 8 bases aligning to TRBD1. CDR3 length equals 17 residues. CDR1 and CDR2 (germline): MNHEY, SMNVEV (reference sequence). J was trimmed by 1 base and V by 5 bases; bases with no gene match: 12.

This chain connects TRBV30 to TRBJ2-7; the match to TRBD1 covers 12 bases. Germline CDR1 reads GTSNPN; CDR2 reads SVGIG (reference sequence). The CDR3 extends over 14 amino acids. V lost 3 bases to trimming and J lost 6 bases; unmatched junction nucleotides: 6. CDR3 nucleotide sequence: TGTGCCTGGAGCTGGGGGACAGGGGGCGGCGAGCAGTACTTC. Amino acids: CAWSWGTGGGEQYF.

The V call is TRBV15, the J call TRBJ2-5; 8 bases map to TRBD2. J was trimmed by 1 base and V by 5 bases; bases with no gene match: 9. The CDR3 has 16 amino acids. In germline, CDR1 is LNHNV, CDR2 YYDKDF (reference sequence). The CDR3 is CATSPPPSGRQETQYF. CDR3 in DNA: TGTGCCACCAGCCCACCCCCTAGCGGGCGCCAAGAGACCCAGTACTTC.

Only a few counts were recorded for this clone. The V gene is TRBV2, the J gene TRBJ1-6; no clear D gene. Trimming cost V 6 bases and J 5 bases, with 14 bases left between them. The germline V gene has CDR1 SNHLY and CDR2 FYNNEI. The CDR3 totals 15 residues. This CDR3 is CASRQRGFDNSPLHF. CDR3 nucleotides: TGTGCCAGCAGACAACGAGGTTTTGATAATTCACCCCTCCACTTT.

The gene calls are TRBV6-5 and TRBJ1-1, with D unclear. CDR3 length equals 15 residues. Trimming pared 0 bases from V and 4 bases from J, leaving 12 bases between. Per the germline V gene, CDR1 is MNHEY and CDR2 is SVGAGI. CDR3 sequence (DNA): TGTGCCAGCAGTTACTCCTCGAACTCGGGCACTGAAGCTTTCTTT. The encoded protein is CASSYSSNSGTEAFF.

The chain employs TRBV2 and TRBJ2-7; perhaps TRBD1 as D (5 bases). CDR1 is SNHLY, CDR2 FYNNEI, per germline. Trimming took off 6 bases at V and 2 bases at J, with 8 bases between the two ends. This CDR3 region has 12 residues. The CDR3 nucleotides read TGTGCCAGCAGACAGGAGACCTACGAGCAGTACTTC. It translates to CASRQETYEQYF.

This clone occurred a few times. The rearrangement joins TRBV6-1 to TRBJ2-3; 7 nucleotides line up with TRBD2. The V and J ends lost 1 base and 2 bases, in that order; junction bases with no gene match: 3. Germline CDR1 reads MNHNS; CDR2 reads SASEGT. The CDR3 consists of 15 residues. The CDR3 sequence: CASSEGRLATDTQYF. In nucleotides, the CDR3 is TGTGCCAGCAGTGAAGGACGACTAGCCACAGATACGCAGTATTTT.

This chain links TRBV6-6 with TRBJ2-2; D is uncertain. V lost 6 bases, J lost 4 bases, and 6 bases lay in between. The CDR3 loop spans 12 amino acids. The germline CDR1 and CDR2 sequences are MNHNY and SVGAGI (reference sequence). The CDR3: CASRSSTGELFF. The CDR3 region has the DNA TGTGCCAGCAGGTCTAGCACCGGGGAGCTGTTTTTT.